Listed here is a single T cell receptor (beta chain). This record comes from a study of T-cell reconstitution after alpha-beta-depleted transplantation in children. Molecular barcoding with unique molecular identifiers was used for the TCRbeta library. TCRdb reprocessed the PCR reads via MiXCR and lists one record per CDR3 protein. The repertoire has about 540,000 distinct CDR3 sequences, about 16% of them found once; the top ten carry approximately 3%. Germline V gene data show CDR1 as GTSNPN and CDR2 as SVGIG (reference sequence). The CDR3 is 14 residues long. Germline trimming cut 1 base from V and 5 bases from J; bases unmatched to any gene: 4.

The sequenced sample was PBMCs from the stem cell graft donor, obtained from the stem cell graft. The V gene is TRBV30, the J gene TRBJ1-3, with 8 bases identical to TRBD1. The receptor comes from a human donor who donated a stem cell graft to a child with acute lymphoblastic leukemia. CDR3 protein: CAWSAGQGRNTIYF. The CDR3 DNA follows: TGTGCCTGGAGTGCCGGACAGGGAAGAAACACCATATATTTT. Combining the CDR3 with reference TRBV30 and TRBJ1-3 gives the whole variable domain SQTIHQWPATLVQPVGSPLSLECTVEGTSNPNLYWYRQAAGRGLQLLFYSVGIGQISSEVPQNLSASRPQDRQFILSSKKLLLSDSGFYLCAWSAGQGRNTIYFGEGSWLTVV.